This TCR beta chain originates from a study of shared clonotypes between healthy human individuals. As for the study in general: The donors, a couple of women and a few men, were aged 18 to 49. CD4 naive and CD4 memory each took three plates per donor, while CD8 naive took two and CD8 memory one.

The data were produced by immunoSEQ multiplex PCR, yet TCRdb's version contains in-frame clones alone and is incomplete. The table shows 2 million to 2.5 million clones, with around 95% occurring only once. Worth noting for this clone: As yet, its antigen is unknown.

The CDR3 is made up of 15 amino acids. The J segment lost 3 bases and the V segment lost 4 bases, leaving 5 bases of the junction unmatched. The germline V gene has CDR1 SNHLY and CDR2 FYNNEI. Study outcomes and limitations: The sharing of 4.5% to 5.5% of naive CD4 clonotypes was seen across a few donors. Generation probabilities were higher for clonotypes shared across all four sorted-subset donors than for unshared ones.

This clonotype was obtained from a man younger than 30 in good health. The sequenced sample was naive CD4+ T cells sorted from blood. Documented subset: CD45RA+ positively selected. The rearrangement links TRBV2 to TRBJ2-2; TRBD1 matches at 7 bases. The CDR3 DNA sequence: TGTGCCAGCAGTGGACAGGGAAGGGACACCGGGGAGCTGTTTTTT. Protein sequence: CASSGQGRDTGELFF.